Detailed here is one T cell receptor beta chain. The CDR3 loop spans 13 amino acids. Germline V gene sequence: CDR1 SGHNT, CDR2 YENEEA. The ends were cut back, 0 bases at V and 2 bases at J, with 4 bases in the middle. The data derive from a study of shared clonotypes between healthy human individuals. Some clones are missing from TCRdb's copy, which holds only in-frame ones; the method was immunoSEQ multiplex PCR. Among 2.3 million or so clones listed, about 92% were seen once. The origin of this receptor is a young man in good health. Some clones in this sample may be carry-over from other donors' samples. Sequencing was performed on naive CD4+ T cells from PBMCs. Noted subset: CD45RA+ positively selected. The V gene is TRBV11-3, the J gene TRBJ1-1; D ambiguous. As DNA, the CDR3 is TGTGCCAGCAGCTTAGAATATAACACTGAAGCTTTCTTT. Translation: CASSLEYNTEAFF.